There are many counts of the clone carrying this T cell receptor beta chain. CD4+ or CD8+ T cells, more than 750,000 per library, were used for sorted libraries. In every sequencing run, more than 170 million TCR-beta sequences were generated from 15-18 subjects. A single record per CDR3 protein comes from TCRdb applying MiXCR to the 5' RACE reads. The data contain roughly 31,000 distinct CDR3 sequences, less than 25% of them seen just once; the ten biggest clones take up around 27%. This sample is drawn from a study of neurological immune-mediated disorders. Germline lookup yields CDR1 SGHAT and CDR2 FQNNGV. The CDR3 runs to 14 residues. V lost 5 bases to trimming and J lost 7 bases; unmatched junction nucleotides: 3.

The specimen was CD4+ T cells from blood. The chain employs TRBV11-2 and TRBJ1-5; the match to TRBD1 covers 12 bases. The clonotype comes from a man between 50 and 59 years old with HTLV-1-associated myelopathy (HAM/TSP). CDR3 bases: TGTGCCAGCAGCCCAGGGACAGGGGGCCAGCCCCAGCATTTT. Translated, it gives CASSPGTGGQPQHF.